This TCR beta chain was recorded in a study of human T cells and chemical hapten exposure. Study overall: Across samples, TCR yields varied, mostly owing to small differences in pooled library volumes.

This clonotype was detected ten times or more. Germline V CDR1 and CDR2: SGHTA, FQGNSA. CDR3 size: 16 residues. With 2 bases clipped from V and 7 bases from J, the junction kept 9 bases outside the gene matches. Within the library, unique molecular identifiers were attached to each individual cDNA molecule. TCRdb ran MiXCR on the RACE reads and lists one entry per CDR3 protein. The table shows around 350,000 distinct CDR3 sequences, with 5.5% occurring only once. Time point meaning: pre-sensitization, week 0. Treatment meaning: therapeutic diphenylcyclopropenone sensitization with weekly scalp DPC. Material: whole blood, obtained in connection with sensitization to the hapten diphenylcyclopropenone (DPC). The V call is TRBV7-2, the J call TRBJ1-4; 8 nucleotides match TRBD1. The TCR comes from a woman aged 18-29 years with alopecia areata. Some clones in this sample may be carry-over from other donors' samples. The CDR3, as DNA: TGTGCCAGCAGCTTATCCCTCCCAGGGGGCTCTGAAAAACTGTTTTTT. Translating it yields CASSLSLPGGSEKLFF.